These T cell receptor beta chains were read from a single sample in a study of shared clonotypes between healthy human individuals. Produced via immunoSEQ multiplex PCR; TCRdb's table is partial and in-frame only. The sample shows under 1,100,000 clones, around 78% of them seen only once. Sequenced input: memory CD4+ T cells from PBMCs. These receptors all come from a man between 18 and 35 years old in good health. Some clones in this sample may be carry-over from other donors' samples. Both conserved end residues are part of each CDR3. D genes are given only for firm matches. Clone size, where shown, is once, few, many, or a class for clones that have expanded.

cdr3_aa cdr3_nt j_call d_call clone_size v_call
CASSLTSGVPDTQYF TGTGCCAGCTCGCTCACTAGCGGGGTGCCAGATACGCAGTATTTT TRBJ2-3 TRBD2 - TRBV6-1
CASSSPAGRGFLYEQYF TGTGCCAGCAGTTCGCCGGCAGGTAGGGGGTTTCTATACGAGCAGTACTTC TRBJ2-7 - - TRBV28
CASSRAERGDTQYF TGTGCCAGTAGCAGAGCGGAGAGGGGAGATACGCAGTATTTT TRBJ2-3 - - TRBV19
CASSRRTSDSEQFF TGTGCCAGCAGCCGACGGACTAGCGATAGTGAGCAGTTCTTC TRBJ2-1 TRBD2 - TRBV11-2
CASSLDWASEAFF TGTGCCAGCAGCCTGGACTGGGCGTCTGAAGCTTTCTTT TRBJ1-1 - - TRBV6-5
CASSRRLAGNEQFF TGTGCCAGTAGTCGGAGACTAGCAGGCAATGAGCAGTTCTTC TRBJ2-1 TRBD2 - TRBV19
CASSLTLKAGGPYNEQFF TGTGCCAGCAGTTTGACCTTGAAGGCGGGAGGGCCCTACAATGAGCAGTTCTTC TRBJ2-1 TRBD2 - TRBV28
CAISPNSYEQYF TGTGCCATCAGTCCTAACTCCTACGAGCAGTACTTC TRBJ2-7 - - TRBV10-3
CASSPTGTQETQYF TGTGCCAGCAGCCCGACAGGGACTCAAGAGACCCAGTACTTC TRBJ2-5 - - TRBV7-3
CASSMTGAANEKLFF TGTGCCAGCAGCATGACAGGGGCGGCTAATGAAAAACTGTTTTTT TRBJ1-4 TRBD1 - TRBV28
CASSWQGPGYTF TGTGCCAGCAGTTGGCAGGGGCCTGGCTACACCTTC TRBJ1-2 - few TRBV28
CAWSVMGFSQRETGELFF TGTGCCTGGAGTGTAATGGGGTTCTCCCAGCGGGAGACCGGGGAGCTGTTTTTT TRBJ2-2 TRBD2 many TRBV30
CASSKQGGGNEKLFF TGTGCCAGCAGTAAACAGGGCGGAGGTAATGAAAAACTGTTTTTT TRBJ1-4 - - TRBV2
CASSFGSGGVYNEQFF TGTGCCAGCAGCTTTGGGAGCGGGGGGGTCTACAATGAGCAGTTCTTC TRBJ2-1 TRBD2 - TRBV7-9
CASSPSGTRGYTF TGTGCCAGCAGTCCTTCCGGGACTCGTGGCTACACCTTC TRBJ1-2 - - TRBV7-9
CASSSGTGGEETQYF TGTGCCAGCAGCTCCGGGACAGGGGGCGAAGAGACCCAGTACTTC TRBJ2-5 TRBD1 - TRBV5-4
CASSLGGSLSYEQYF TGTGCCAGCAGCTTGGGTGGCAGCCTCTCCTACGAGCAGTACTTC TRBJ2-7 - - TRBV4-2
CASSVGQRSNQPQHF TGTGCCAGCAGTGTAGGCCAACGGAGCAATCAGCCCCAGCATTTT TRBJ1-5 - - TRBV2
CASSPVTGGGGVNTEAFF TGTGCCAGCAGTCCAGTGACAGGGGGAGGGGGTGTGAACACTGAAGCTTTCTTT TRBJ1-1 TRBD1 - TRBV28
CASSSGQGATETQYF TGTGCCAGCAGCTCGGGACAGGGGGCTACAGAGACCCAGTACTTC TRBJ2-5 TRBD1 - TRBV7-2
CASSDSYGYTF TGTGCCAGCAGTGACTCATATGGCTACACCTTC TRBJ1-2 - few TRBV6-4
CASSLGGQLRGEQYF TGTGCCAGCAGCTTAGGGGGACAGCTCAGAGGCGAGCAGTACTTC TRBJ2-7 TRBD1 - TRBV7-2
CASSLISLQGANEKLFF TGTGCCAGCAGTTTAATTTCTCTTCAGGGGGCTAATGAAAAACTGTTTTTT TRBJ1-4 TRBD1 - TRBV28
CAWSVLAGGPNEQFF TGTGCCTGGAGCGTCCTAGCGGGAGGTCCCAATGAGCAGTTCTTC TRBJ2-1 TRBD2 - TRBV30
CASSEQGGTPLHF TGTGCCAGCAGTGAACAAGGGGGGACACCCCTCCACTTT TRBJ1-6 - - TRBV6-5
CASSPQSTGSYGYTF TGTGCCAGCAGCCCACAAAGTACAGGGTCCTATGGCTACACCTTC TRBJ1-2 - - TRBV11-2
CASSSPRTRNTGELFF TGTGCCAGCAGCTCCCCCCGAACTAGGAACACCGGGGAGCTGTTTTTT TRBJ2-2 - once TRBV7-2
CSVADGQTGNTIYF TGCAGCGTCGCCGACGGTCAGACTGGAAACACCATATATTTT TRBJ1-3 - - TRBV29-1
CASSLGRNTDTQYF TGTGCCAGCAGCTTGGGACGGAACACAGATACGCAGTATTTT TRBJ2-3 - - TRBV5-4
CASSLGTVQNIQYF TGTGCCAGCAGCTTGGGGACGGTCCAAAACATTCAGTACTTC TRBJ2-4 - - TRBV5-4
CASSPRLGQGPSYEQYF TGCGCCAGCAGCCCTCGGCTAGGACAGGGCCCCTCCTACGAGCAGTACTTC TRBJ2-7 TRBD1 - TRBV5-1
CASSLGRMGQMNTEAFF TGTGCCAGCAGCTTAGGTCGTATGGGACAGATGAACACTGAAGCTTTCTTT TRBJ1-1 TRBD1 - TRBV7-3
CASRGGQGEYYGYTF TGTGCCAGCAGGGGCGGACAGGGAGAGTACTATGGCTACACCTTC TRBJ1-2 TRBD1 - TRBV27
CASSSLLAGPYEQYF TGTGCCAGCAGCTCGCTACTAGCGGGGCCCTACGAGCAGTACTTC TRBJ2-7 TRBD2 - TRBV7-9
CASSRQRNEKLFF TGTGCCAGCAGCCGACAGCGTAATGAAAAACTGTTTTTT TRBJ1-4 - - TRBV5-8